A single T cell receptor (beta chain) is shown here with its context. Antigen: not known. These data come from a study of radiotherapy plus CTLA-4 blockade in lung cancer. Study-wide points: Blood TCR clones of tumor origin expanded after radiotherapy plus ipilimumab.

This CDR3 is 14 amino acids long. Germline V lookup: CDR1 ENHRY, CDR2 SYGVKD. Trimming at V came to 8 bases and at J to 4 bases, leaving 5 bases not matched to a gene. TCRdb's copy holds only in-frame clones and misses some; the assay was immunoSEQ multiplex PCR. Of around 110,000 clones in the sample, over 80% were seen once. The chain couples TRBV10-3 to TRBJ2-2; TRBD2 aligns across 9 bases. Material: peripheral blood, obtained from a patient treated with radiotherapy plus ipilimumab. This clonotype originated in a human donor with non-small cell lung cancer that progressed on radiotherapy plus ipilimumab. CDR3 in amino acids: CAIGALAGTGELFF. As DNA, the CDR3 is TGTGCCATCGGCGCACTAGCGGGCACCGGGGAGCTGTTTTTT.